These 12 T cell receptor beta chains were sequenced from one sample in a study of cytotoxic CD8 clonotypes in ibrutinib-treated CLL. Method: immunoSEQ multiplex PCR; TCRdb's copy keeps in-frame clones and lacks some. The sample records 14,000 or so clones, roughly 70% being singletons. This specimen consisted of PBMCs, obtained before ibrutinib treatment. These receptor sequences come from a human donor with chronic lymphocytic leukemia.

The chain links TRBV6-5 to TRBJ1-6; D remains unclear. Looked up from germline, CDR1 is MNHEY and CDR2 is SVGAGI. V was shortened by 2 bases and J by 8 bases, with 10 bases between the two germline ends. This CDR3 spans 14 amino acids. The CDR3, as DNA: TGTGCCAGCAGTTACCGGGATTCGTATTCACCCCTCCACTTT. It specifies CASSYRDSYSPLHF.

The V gene is TRBV6-6, the J gene TRBJ1-5; 10 bases match TRBD1. Germline loops: CDR1 MNHNY, CDR2 SVGAGI (reference sequence). Trimming at V came to 5 bases and at J to 7 bases, leaving 8 bases not matched to a gene. The CDR3 totals 15 residues. DNA of the CDR3: TGTGCCAGCAGTGACCGGACAGGGGGTGGGCAGCCCCAGCATTTT. It translates to CASSDRTGGGQPQHF.

The chain uses TRBV14 and TRBJ1-1; tentative D call: TRBD1 (6 bases). The CDR3 sequence is 15 residues long. Germline V lookup: CDR1 SGHDN, CDR2 FVKESK. V lost 1 base to trimming and J lost 8 bases, with 17 bases between them. The CDR3 DNA reads as TGTGCCAGCAGCCAAGTCCCGGGGGCCCAGGGGGAAGCTTTCTTT. It translates to CASSQVPGAQGEAFF.

This rearrangement joins TRBV18 to TRBJ2-1; D is possibly TRBD2 (6 bases). Germline values: CDR1 KGHSH, CDR2 LQKENI. The CDR3 sequence is 15 residues long. V lost 5 bases and J 7 bases, leaving 18 bases between the germline ends. The CDR3 DNA reads as TGTGCCAGCTCAACTGCAGGGACCGGGGGTAATGAGCAGTTCTTC. It specifies CASSTAGTGGNEQFF.

The rearrangement joins TRBV25-1 to TRBJ2-5, with TRBD2 as a possible D gene (6 bases). The CDR3 loop spans 13 amino acids. Trimming shortened V by 6 bases and J by 9 bases, and 17 bases separated the two germline ends. Germline CDR1 and CDR2: MGHDK and SYGVNS. This CDR3 is CASSPFGPGAQYF. The DNA for the CDR3 is TGTGCCAGCAGCCCCTTTGGACCGGGGGCCCAGTACTTC.

V gene TRBV7-2 combines with J gene TRBJ2-1; TRBD1 aligns across 10 bases. Germline CDR1 reads SGHTA; CDR2 reads FQGNSA. There are 15 residues in the CDR3. V lost 5 bases, J lost 8 bases, and 9 bases stayed unmatched. CDR3 protein: CASSPRDRGGDEQFF. The CDR3 DNA follows: TGTGCCAGCAGCCCTAGGGACAGGGGAGGTGATGAGCAGTTCTTC.

This clone was picked up a small number of times. This rearrangement joins TRBV5-1 to TRBJ1-2; D call uncertain. The CDR3 is made up of 17 amino acids. Per germline, CDR1 SGHRS and CDR2 YFSETQ. V was pared by 0 bases and J by 0 bases, with 15 bases between. The CDR3 sequence is CASSLGASASSNYGYTF. The CDR3 DNA sequence: TGCGCCAGCAGCTTGGGGGCCTCAGCCTCCTCTAACTATGGCTACACCTTC.

J is TRBJ1-2 and V is TRBV6-1, with D unresolved. V lost 0 bases and J lost 8, with 16 bases in between. The CDR3 totals 15 residues. CDR1 is MNHNS, CDR2 SASEGT, per germline. The CDR3 is CASSEAARGKGGYTF. DNA for the CDR3: TGTGCCAGCAGTGAAGCGGCCCGGGGAAAAGGGGGCTACACCTTC.

The chain has TRBV9 and TRBJ2-7, with unresolved D. The CDR3 runs to 14 residues. V was pared by 4 bases and J by 6 bases, with 17 bases between. Germline CDR1 is SGDLS and CDR2 is YYNGEE. Written as DNA, the CDR3 is TGTGCCAGCAGCCCTTCGAACCGGGCTGGCGAGCAGTACTTC. It codes for CASSPSNRAGEQYF. The whole variable domain, remainder taken from reference TRBV9 and TRBJ2-7, is DSGVTQTPKHLITATGQRVTLRCSPRSGDLSVYWYQQSLDQGLQFLIQYYNGEERAKGNILERFSAQQFPDLHSELNLSSLELGDSALYFCASSPSNRAGEQYFGPGTRLTVT.

Here the CDR3 DNA reads TGTGCCAGCAGTTACTCGAATCAGGCAGCTTTCTTT. This sequence encodes CASSYSNQAAFF. The V gene is TRBV6-5, the J gene TRBJ1-1; D remains unclear. The CDR3 covers 12 residues. Germline CDR1 and CDR2: MNHEY and SVGAGI. With 0 bases removed from V and 10 bases from J, the gap between germline ends came to 9 bases.

The rearrangement joins TRBV9 to TRBJ2-5, with a possible D match to TRBD2 (5 bases). Germline lookup yields CDR1 SGDLS and CDR2 YYNGEE. V gave up 3 bases and J gave up 5 bases, with 20 bases separating them. The CDR3 has 16 amino acids. The CDR3 spells CASSARWGRGLETQYF. DNA for the CDR3: TGTGCCAGCAGCGCCCGTTGGGGTCGCGGGTTGGAGACCCAGTACTTC.

This clone appeared a single time. A read error may account for a junction end that differs from germline. The chain couples TRBV2 to TRBJ1-2; possibly TRBD1 for D (6 bases). The V gene's germline CDR1 is SNHLY and CDR2 FYNNEI. The CDR3 contains 17 residues. The CDR3 loop is CASRNREGHAQYYSYTF. As DNA, the CDR3 is TGTGCCAGCAGAAACAGGGAAGGACACGCGCAGTACTATAGCTACACCTTC.